The source of this T cell receptor beta chain is a study of cytomegalovirus exposure and HLA in healthy donors. Study information: The roughly 660 first-cohort repertoires shared a platform with the roughly 130 validation repertoires, as reported in a later analysis.

CDR3 length equals 15 residues. Germline V gives CDR1 SGHVS, CDR2 FQNEAQ. With 2 bases clipped from V and 7 bases from J, the junction kept 8 bases outside the gene matches. For this clone: Its specificity is not known.

Points from the study as a whole: A classifier reportedly called cytomegalovirus status with high sensitivity and specificity. Overall, some 160 TCR beta chains were annotated as cytomegalovirus-associated.

Data came from immunoSEQ multiplex PCR; TCRdb stores just in-frame clones and leaves some out. The repertoire holds roughly 120,000 clones, with about 83% as singletons. This sequence was found in a woman aged 25-40 years in good health and CMV-seronegative. Sequenced input: PBMCs. This chain connects TRBV7-8 to TRBJ2-1, with 7 bases lining up with TRBD1. CDR3 loop: CASSLWDSPRNEQFF. CDR3 in DNA: TGTGCCAGCAGCTTATGGGACAGCCCACGGAATGAGCAGTTCTTC.